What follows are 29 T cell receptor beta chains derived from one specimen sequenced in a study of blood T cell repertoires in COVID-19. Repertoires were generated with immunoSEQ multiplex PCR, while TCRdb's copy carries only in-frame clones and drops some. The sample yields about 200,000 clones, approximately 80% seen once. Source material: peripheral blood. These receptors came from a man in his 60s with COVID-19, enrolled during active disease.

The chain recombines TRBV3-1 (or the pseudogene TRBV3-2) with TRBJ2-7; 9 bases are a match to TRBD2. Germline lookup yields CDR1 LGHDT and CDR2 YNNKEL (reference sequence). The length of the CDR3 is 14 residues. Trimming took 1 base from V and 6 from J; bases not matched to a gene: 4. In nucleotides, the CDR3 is TGTGCCAGCAGCCAAGGAGCGGGAGGAGCCGAGCAGTACTTC. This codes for CASSQGAGGAEQYF.

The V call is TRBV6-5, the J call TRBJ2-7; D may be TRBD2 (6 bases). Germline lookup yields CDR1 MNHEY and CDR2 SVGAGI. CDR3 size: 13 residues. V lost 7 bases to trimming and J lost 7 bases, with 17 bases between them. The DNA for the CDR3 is TGTGCCAGCAAGGGAGCGGAGGGGCGAGAGCAGTACTTC. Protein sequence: CASKGAEGREQYF.

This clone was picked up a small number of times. This CDR3 reads CASSIGTPYGYTF. For the CDR3, the DNA is TGTGCCAGCAGTATCGGGACACCGTATGGCTACACCTTC. The chain joins TRBV12-3 or TRBV12-4 to TRBJ1-2; a weak D match, TRBD1 (6 bases). Trimming cost V 5 bases and J 5 bases, with 12 bases left between them. The length of the CDR3 is 13 residues.

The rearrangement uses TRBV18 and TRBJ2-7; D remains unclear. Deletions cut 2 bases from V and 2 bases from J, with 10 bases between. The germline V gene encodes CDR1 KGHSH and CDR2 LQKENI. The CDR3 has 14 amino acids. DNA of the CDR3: TGTGCCAGCTCACCAGAGTTCACTACCTACGAGCAGTACTTC. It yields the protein CASSPEFTTYEQYF.

CDR3 DNA: TGTGCCAGCAGTAGAAATCATCGGGACAGGGCCGTTGCAACTAATGAAAAACTGTTTTTT. Translated: CASSRNHRDRAVATNEKLFF. The chain is built from TRBV6-2 or TRBV6-3 and TRBJ1-4, with 9 bases that match TRBD1. The V gene end was trimmed by 5 bases and the J gene end by 0 bases; junction bases not matched to a gene: 16. CDR1 is MNHEY and CDR2 is SVGEGT in the germline V gene. The CDR3 is 20 amino acids.

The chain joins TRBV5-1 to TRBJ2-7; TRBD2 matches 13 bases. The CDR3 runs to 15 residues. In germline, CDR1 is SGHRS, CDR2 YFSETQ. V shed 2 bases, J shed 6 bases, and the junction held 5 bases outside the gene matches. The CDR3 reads CASSLTSGRAFEQYF. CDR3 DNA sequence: TGCGCCAGCAGCTTAACTAGCGGGAGGGCCTTCGAGCAGTACTTC.

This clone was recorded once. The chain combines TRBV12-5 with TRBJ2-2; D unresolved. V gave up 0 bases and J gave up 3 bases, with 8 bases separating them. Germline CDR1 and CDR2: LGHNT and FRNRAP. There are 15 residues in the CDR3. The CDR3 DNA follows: TGTGCTAGTGGTTTGGTACTTGGGCACACCGGGGAGCTGTTTTTT. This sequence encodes CASGLVLGHTGELFF.

The CDR3 region is CASSSPSAGQNGEQYF. The CDR3 DNA reads as TGTGCCAGCAGTTCCCCCTCGGCGGGCCAAAACGGCGAGCAGTACTTC. V is TRBV28 and J is TRBJ2-7; D is perhaps TRBD2 (5 bases). The CDR3 is made up of 16 amino acids. V lost 4 bases and J 6 bases, leaving 22 bases between the germline ends. Germline V CDR1 and CDR2: MDHEN, SYDVKM. The variable domain in full, completed from reference TRBV28 and TRBJ2-7, reads DVKVTQSSRYLVKRTGEKVFLECVQDMDHENMFWYRQDPGLGLRLIYFSYDVKMKEKGDIPEGYSVSREKKERFSLILESASTNQTSMYLCASSSPSAGQNGEQYFGPGTRLTVT.

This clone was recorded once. The CDR3 reads CASSKVRTEAFF. CDR3 nucleotide sequence: TGTGCCAGCAGCAAAGTCCGTACTGAAGCTTTCTTT. V and J are TRBV7-9 and TRBJ1-1; D is undetermined. The CDR3 runs to 12 residues. V dropped 5 bases and J dropped 5 bases, with 9 bases sitting between them. Looked up from germline, CDR1 is SEHNR and CDR2 is FQNEAQ (reference sequence).

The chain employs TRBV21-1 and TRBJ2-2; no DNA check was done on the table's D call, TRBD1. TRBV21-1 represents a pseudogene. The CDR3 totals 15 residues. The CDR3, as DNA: TGTGCCAGCAGCTCGCGGACAGGGAGGCCCGGGGAGCTGTTTTTT. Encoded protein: CASSSRTGRPGELFF.

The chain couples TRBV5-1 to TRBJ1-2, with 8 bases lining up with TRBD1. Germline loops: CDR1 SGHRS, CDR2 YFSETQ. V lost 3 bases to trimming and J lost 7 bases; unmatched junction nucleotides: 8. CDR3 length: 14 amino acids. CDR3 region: CASSSGQDGVGYTF. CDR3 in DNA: TGCGCCAGCAGCTCGGGACAGGACGGGGTTGGCTACACCTTC.

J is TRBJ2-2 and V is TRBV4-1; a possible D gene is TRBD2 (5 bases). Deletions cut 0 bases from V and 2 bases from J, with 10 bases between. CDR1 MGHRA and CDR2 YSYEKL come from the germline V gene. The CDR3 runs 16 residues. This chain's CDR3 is CASSQDVGKNTGELFF. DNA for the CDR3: TGCGCCAGCAGCCAAGATGTCGGGAAAAACACCGGGGAGCTGTTTTTT.

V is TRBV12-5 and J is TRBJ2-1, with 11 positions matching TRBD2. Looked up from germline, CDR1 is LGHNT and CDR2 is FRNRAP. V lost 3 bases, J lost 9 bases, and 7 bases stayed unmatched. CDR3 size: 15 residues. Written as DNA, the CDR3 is TGTGCTAGTGGTTTCGGACTAGCGGGTGTTGGTGAGCAGTTCTTC. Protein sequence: CASGFGLAGVGEQFF.

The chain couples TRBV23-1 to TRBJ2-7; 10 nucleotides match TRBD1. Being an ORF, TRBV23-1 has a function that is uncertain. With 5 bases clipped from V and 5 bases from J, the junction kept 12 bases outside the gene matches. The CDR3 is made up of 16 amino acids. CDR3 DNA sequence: TGCGCCAGCAGTAAACCGACAGGGGGCGTAATGGACGAGCAGTACTTC. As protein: CASSKPTGGVMDEQYF.

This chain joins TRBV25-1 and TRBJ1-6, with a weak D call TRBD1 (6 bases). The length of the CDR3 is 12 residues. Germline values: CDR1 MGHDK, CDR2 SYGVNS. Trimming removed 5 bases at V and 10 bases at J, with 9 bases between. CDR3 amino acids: CASSTGGSPLHF. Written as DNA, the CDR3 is TGTGCCAGCAGTACGGGGGGCTCACCCCTCCACTTT.

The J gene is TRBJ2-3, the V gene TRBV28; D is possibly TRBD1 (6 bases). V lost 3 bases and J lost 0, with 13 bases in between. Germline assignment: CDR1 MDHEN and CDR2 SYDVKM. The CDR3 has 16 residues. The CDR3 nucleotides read TGTGCCAGCAGTTTTAGTTGGACAGCCAGCACAGATACGCAGTATTTT. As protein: CASSFSWTASTDTQYF.

The CDR3 bases are TGTGCCATCAGTGACGGGGAGAGGCGAAACACCGGGGAGCTGTTTTTT. Its translation is CAISDGERRNTGELFF. The chain couples TRBV10-3 to TRBJ2-2; D may be TRBD2 (5 bases). The CDR3 is 16 residues long. The V and J ends lost 3 bases and 2 bases respectively, with 13 bases between them. Per germline, CDR1 ENHRY and CDR2 SYGVKD.

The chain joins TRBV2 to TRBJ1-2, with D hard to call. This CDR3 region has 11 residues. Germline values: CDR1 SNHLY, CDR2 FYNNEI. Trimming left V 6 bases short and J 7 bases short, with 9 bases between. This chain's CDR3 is CASSRTGGYTF. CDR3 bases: TGTGCCAGCAGCCGTACGGGTGGCTACACCTTC.

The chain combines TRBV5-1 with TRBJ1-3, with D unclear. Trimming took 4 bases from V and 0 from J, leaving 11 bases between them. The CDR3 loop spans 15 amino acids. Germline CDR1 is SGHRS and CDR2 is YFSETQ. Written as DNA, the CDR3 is TGCGCCAGCAGCCCAGCGGTTATCTCTGGAAACACCATATATTTT. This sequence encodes CASSPAVISGNTIYF.

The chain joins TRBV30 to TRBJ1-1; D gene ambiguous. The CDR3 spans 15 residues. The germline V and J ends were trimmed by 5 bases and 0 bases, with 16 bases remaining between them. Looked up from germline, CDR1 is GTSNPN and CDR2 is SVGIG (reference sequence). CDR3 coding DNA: TGTGCCTGGGCCACGCGACAAATCATGAACACTGAAGCTTTCTTT. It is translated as CAWATRQIMNTEAFF.

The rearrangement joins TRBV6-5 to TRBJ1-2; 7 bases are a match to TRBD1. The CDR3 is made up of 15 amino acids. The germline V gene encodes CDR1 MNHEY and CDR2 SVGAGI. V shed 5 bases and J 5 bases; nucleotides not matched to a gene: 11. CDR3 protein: CASSQRTGELYGYTF. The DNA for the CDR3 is TGTGCCAGCAGTCAACGGACAGGTGAGCTTTATGGCTACACCTTC.

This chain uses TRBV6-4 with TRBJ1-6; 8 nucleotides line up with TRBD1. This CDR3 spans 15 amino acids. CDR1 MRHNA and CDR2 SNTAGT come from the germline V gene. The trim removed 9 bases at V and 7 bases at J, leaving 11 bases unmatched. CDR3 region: CASARSQGGNSPLHF. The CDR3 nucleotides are TGTGCCAGTGCCCGATCACAGGGGGGGAATTCACCCCTCCACTTT.

CDR3 protein: CASSFSQARPTSDPLYEQYF. DNA of the CDR3: TGTGCCAGCAGTTTCAGTCAGGCCCGACCCACGTCCGATCCCCTATACGAGCAGTACTTC. This chain links TRBV28 with TRBJ2-7, with D unclear. Germline CDR1 MDHEN, CDR2 SYDVKM. Deletions cut 3 bases from V and 4 bases from J, with 31 bases between. This CDR3 region has 20 residues.

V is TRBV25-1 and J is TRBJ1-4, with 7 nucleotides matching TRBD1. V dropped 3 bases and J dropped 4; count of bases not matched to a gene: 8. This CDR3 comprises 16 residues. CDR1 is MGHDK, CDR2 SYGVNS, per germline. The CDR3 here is CASSDGQVSDNEKLFF. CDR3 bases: TGTGCCAGCAGTGATGGACAGGTATCGGATAATGAAAAACTGTTTTTT. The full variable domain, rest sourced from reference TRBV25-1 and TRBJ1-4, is EADIYQTPRYLVIGTGKKITLECSQTMGHDKMYWYQQDPGMELHLIHYSYGVNSTEKGDLSSESTVSRIRTEHFPLTLESARPSHTSQYLCASSDGQVSDNEKLFFGSGTQLSVL.

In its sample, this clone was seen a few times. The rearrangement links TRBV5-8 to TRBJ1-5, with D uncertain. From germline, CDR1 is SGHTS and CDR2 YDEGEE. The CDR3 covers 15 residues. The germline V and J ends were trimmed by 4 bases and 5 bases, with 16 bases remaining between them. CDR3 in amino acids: CASSQDFLPYQPQHF. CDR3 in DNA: TGTGCCAGCAGCCAGGACTTTTTACCGTATCAGCCCCAGCATTTT.

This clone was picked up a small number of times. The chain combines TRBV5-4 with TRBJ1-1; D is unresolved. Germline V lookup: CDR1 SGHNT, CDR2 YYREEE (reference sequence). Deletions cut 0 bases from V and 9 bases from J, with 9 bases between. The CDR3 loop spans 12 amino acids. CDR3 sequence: CASSLERTKAFF. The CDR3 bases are TGTGCCAGCAGCTTGGAACGTACTAAAGCTTTCTTT.

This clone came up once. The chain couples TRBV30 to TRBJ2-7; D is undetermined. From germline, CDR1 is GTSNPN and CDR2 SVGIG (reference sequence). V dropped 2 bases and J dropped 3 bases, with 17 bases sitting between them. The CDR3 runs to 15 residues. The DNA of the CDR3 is TGTGCCTGGAGTCGAAGAGGTCATCCTAACTACGAGCAGTACTTC. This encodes CAWSRRGHPNYEQYF.

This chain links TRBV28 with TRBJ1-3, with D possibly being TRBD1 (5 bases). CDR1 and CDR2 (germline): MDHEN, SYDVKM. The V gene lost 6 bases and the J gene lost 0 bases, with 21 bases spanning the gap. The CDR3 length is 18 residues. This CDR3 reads CASSLWAGVTSSGNTIYF. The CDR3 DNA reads TGTGCCAGCAGCCTCTGGGCGGGGGTAACAAGCTCTGGAAACACCATATATTTT.

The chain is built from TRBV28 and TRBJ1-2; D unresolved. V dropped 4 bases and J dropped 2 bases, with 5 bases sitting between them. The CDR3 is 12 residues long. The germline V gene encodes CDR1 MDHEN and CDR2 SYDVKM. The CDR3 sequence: CASSWRNYGYTF. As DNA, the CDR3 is TGTGCCAGCAGTTGGAGGAACTATGGCTACACCTTC.